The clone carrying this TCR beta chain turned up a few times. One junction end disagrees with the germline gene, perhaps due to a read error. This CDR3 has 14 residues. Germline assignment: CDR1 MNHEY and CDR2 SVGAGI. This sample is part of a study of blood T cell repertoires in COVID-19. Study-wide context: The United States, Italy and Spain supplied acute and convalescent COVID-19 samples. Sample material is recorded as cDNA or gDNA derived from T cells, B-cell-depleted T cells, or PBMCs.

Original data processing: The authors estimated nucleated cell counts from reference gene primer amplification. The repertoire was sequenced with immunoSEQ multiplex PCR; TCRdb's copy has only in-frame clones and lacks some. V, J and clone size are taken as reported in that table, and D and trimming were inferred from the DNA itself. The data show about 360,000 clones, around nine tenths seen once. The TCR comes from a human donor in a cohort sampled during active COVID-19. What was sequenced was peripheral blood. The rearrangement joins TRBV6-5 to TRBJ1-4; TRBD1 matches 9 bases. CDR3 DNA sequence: TGTGCCGGCAGGACAGGGGATGGATTTGAAAAACTGTTTTTT. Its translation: CAGRTGDGFEKLFF.